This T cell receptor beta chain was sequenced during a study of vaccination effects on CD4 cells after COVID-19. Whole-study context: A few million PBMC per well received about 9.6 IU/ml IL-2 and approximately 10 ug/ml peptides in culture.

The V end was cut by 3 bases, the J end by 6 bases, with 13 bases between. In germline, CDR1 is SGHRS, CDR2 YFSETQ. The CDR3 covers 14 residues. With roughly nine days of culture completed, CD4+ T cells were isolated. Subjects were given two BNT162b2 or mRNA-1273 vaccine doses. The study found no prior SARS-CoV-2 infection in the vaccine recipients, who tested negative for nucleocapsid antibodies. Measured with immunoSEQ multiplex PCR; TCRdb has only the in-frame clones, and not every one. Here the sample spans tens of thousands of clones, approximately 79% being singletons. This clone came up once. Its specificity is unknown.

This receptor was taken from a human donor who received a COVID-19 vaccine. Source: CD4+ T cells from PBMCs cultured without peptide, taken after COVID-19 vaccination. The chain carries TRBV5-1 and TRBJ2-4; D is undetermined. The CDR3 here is CASSSGRVGNIQYF. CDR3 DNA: TGCGCCAGCAGCTCCGGACGGGTCGGAAACATTCAGTACTTC.